Below, 26 T cell receptor beta chains from the same sample are listed, as sequenced in a study of CD8+CD57+ T cells in acquired aplastic anemia. Both TCR beta VDJ combination and CDR3 sequence profiling were carried out. Genomic DNA was the template for this profiling. TCRdb re-derived calls from the reads in MiXCR, one entry per CDR3 protein. The sample carries around 200,000 distinct CDR3 sequences, roughly 63% recorded once. By flow cytometry, patients selected for sequencing had shown an expansion of CD8+CD57+ cells. Sequenced: sorted CD4+, CD8+, or CD8+CD57+ T cells (not recorded which) from PBMCs. Receptor source: a human donor with aplastic anemia.

In the case of this clonotype: The DNA is omitted, as the CDR3 cannot be located on it reliably, and the CDR3 follows TCRdb's listing. V gene TRBV7-7 combines with J gene TRBJ1-2; the table's D gene call, TRBD1, was not cross checked with the DNA. 23 amino acids form the CDR3, both terminal residues included. Germline loops: CDR1 SSHAT, CDR2 FNYEAQ (reference sequence). The CDR3 protein is CASSLGGHNQETQYFGPGYGYTF.

The CDR3 spells CASSTIQGANYGYTF. The DNA for the CDR3 is TGTGCCAGCAGCACCATCCAGGGGGCGAACTATGGCTACACCTTC. The chain couples TRBV7-9 to TRBJ1-2; 8 bases line up with TRBD1. V was pared by 5 bases and J by 2 bases, with 7 bases of the junction left unmatched. The CDR3 is made up of 15 amino acids. Germline V gene data show CDR1 as SEHNR and CDR2 as FQNEAQ (reference sequence).

This clonotype has just one count. This chain joins TRBV20-1 and TRBJ1-2, with 8 bases matching TRBD1. Germline CDR1 and CDR2: DFQATT and SNEGSKA (reference sequence). This CDR3 region has 15 residues. The J segment lost 4 bases and the V segment lost 0 bases, leaving 7 bases of the junction unmatched. CDR3 sequence: CSARDRRGRVYGYTF. In DNA form, the CDR3 reads TGCAGTGCTAGAGACCGCAGGGGGCGTGTCTATGGCTACACCTTC.

This clonotype was observed at least ten times. The rearrangement links TRBV13 to TRBJ1-2, with D unresolved. Trimming stripped 0 bases from V and 4 bases from J, with 9 bases between. CDR3 length equals 14 residues. Germline CDR1 and CDR2: PRHDT and FYEKMQ (reference sequence). The CDR3 sequence is CASSLGPDPYGYTF. Written as DNA, the CDR3 is TGTGCCAGCAGCTTAGGTCCAGACCCCTATGGCTACACCTTC.

The V and J genes are TRBV20-1 and TRBJ2-3, with 9 bases identical to TRBD2. Germline V gene lookup returns CDR1 DFQATT and CDR2 SNEGSKA (reference sequence). J gave up 0 bases and V 8 bases, and 6 bases lay outside the gene matches. The CDR3 consists of 14 residues. The CDR3 nucleotides are TGCAGTTACAAGGGACTAGCTAGCACAGATACGCAGTATTTT. This codes for CSYKGLASTDTQYF.

This clonotype was recorded once. The chain carries TRBV7-8 and TRBJ2-1; D might be TRBD1 or TRBD2, each matching 6 bases. Deletions cut 5 bases from V and 8 bases from J, with 28 bases between. This CDR3 is built from 18 residues. Germline lookup yields CDR1 SGHVS and CDR2 FQNEAQ. The CDR3 protein is CASSIFFGRGPNRDEQFF. The CDR3 bases are TGTGCCAGCAGCATTTTTTTTGGCCGGGGGCCGAATCGAGATGAGCAGTTCTTC.

The J gene is TRBJ1-2, the V gene TRBV9; the D is unclear. V lost 1 base and J 3 bases, leaving 7 bases between the germline ends. This CDR3 comprises 13 residues. Looked up from germline, CDR1 is SGDLS and CDR2 is YYNGEE. The CDR3 region is CASSVRVDYGYTF. The CDR3 DNA reads TGTGCCAGCAGCGTACGGGTTGACTATGGCTACACCTTC.

The sample holds a few counts of this clonotype. This sequence joins TRBV7-8 and TRBJ2-3; D unresolved. CDR1 and CDR2 from the germline V gene are SGHVS and FQNEAQ. This CDR3 spans 11 amino acids. V lost 3 bases to trimming and J lost 2 bases, with 0 bases between them. CDR3 loop: CASSFTDTQYF. The CDR3 nucleotides read TGTGCCAGCAGCTTCACAGATACGCAGTATTTT.

The rearrangement joins TRBV9 to TRBJ2-7; D is undetermined. The CDR3 is 15 residues long. Germline CDR1 is SGDLS and CDR2 is YYNGEE. With 6 bases removed from V and 2 bases from J, the gap between germline ends came to 18 bases. The CDR3: CASIPRKPYPYEQYF. The CDR3 nucleotides read TGTGCCAGCATACCCCGGAAGCCCTACCCCTACGAGCAGTACTTC.

This chain connects TRBV10-3 to TRBJ1-1, with D tentatively TRBD1 (6 bases). V lost 0 bases and J 5 bases, leaving 13 bases between the germline ends. CDR1 is ENHRY and CDR2 is SYGVKD in the germline V gene. The length of the CDR3 is 15 residues. CDR3 region: CAISESLQGWTEAFF. In DNA form, the CDR3 reads TGTGCCATCAGTGAGTCTTTACAGGGATGGACTGAAGCTTTCTTT.

This clonotype was detected only once. The germline gene is not matched at one end of the junction; a read error may be the cause. The chain uses TRBV7-7 and TRBJ1-3; TRBD1 matches 8 bases. The CDR3 is 16 residues long. Germline V gene data show CDR1 as SSHAT and CDR2 as FNYEAQ (reference sequence). The CDR3 loop is CASSFTQGARGSTIYF. The CDR3 DNA follows: TGTGCTAGCAGCTTCACGCAGGGGGCAAGGGGAAGCACCATATATTTT.

The chain joins TRBV7-9 to TRBJ2-7, with D possibly called TRBD1 or TRBD2 (6 bases each). CDR1 is SEHNR, CDR2 FQNEAQ, per germline (reference sequence). With 5 bases removed from V and 6 bases from J, the gap between germline ends came to 14 bases. The CDR3 loop spans 13 amino acids. Here the CDR3 reads CASSRSGASEQYF. CDR3 DNA: TGTGCCAGCAGCCGATCGGGGGCCTCCGAGCAGTACTTC.

The chain carries TRBV7-9 and TRBJ2-7, with D possibly matching TRBD2 (5 bases). CDR3 length: 14 amino acids. Per germline, CDR1 SEHNR and CDR2 FQNEAQ (reference sequence). V was clipped by 5 bases and J by 2 bases, with 13 bases between them. The CDR3 DNA is TGTGCCAGCAGCCATGGAGGTGGAGCCTACGAGCAGTACTTC. Translating gives CASSHGGGAYEQYF.

This clonotype was counted at least ten times. V gene TRBV20-1 combines with J gene TRBJ2-2, with D maybe TRBD1 (5 bases). Deletions cut 3 bases from V and 0 bases from J, with 5 bases between. This CDR3 has 13 amino acids. Germline V gene data show CDR1 as DFQATT and CDR2 as SNEGSKA (reference sequence). The CDR3 DNA is TGCAGTGCTAGGACAGCGAACACCGGGGAGCTGTTTTTT. It yields the protein CSARTANTGELFF.

DNA of the CDR3: TGTGCCATCAGTCTTGGCAGGGAAGGTTACACCTTC. Amino acid sequence: CAISLGREGYTF. This rearrangement joins TRBV10-3 to TRBJ1-2, with D possibly TRBD1 on 5 matching bases. This CDR3 has 12 amino acids. Trimming cost V 5 bases and J 11 bases, with 15 bases left between them. Germline V gives CDR1 ENHRY, CDR2 SYGVKD.

The J gene is TRBJ2-5, the V gene TRBV24-1; a weak D match, TRBD1 (5 bases). The CDR3 runs to 12 residues. Trimming left V 3 bases short and J 7 bases short, with 8 bases between. Germline CDR1 is KGHDR and CDR2 is SFDVKD. CDR3 nucleotide sequence: TGTGCCACCAGTGATACAACAGGGACCCAGTACTTC. Protein product: CATSDTTGTQYF.

The chain recombines TRBV12-3 or TRBV12-4 with TRBJ1-6; TRBD1 aligns across 7 bases. With 6 bases clipped from V and 5 bases from J, the junction kept 7 bases outside the gene matches. The CDR3 is 15 amino acids. CDR3 DNA sequence: TGTGCCAGCAGCCGGACAGGAGCCCATAATTCACCCCTCCACTTT. Translated: CASSRTGAHNSPLHF.

The chain links TRBV7-2 to TRBJ1-2; TRBD1 matches 10 bases. Germline V lookup: CDR1 SGHTA, CDR2 FQGNSA. This CDR3 contains 15 residues. V shed 4 bases and J 8 bases; nucleotides not matched to a gene: 10. The CDR3 spells CASSYIPGQGSGYTF. The CDR3 DNA follows: TGTGCCAGCAGCTATATACCGGGACAGGGGTCCGGCTACACCTTC.

The chain joins TRBV19 to TRBJ2-6; maybe TRBD1 (8 bases). The CDR3 contains 15 residues. Trimming cost V 7 bases and J 2 bases, with 12 bases left between them. Germline values: CDR1 LNHDA, CDR2 SQIVND (reference sequence). The DNA of the CDR3 is TGTGCCAGTAACAGGGGGGGACCTGGGGCCAACGTCCTGACTTTC. Amino acid sequence: CASNRGGPGANVLTF.

The chain couples TRBV11-2 to TRBJ2-7; perhaps TRBD1 as D (5 bases). V lost 0 bases and J lost 2, with 11 bases in between. This CDR3 contains 15 residues. The germline gives CDR1 SGHAT, CDR2 FQNNGV. The chain's CDR3 is CASSLDLPRAYEQYF. CDR3 DNA sequence: TGTGCCAGCAGCTTAGACCTTCCCAGGGCCTACGAGCAGTACTTC.

The V gene is TRBV20-1, the J gene TRBJ2-7; D remains unclear. Germline V CDR1 and CDR2: DFQATT, SNEGSKA (reference sequence). The CDR3 contains 13 residues. The ends were cut back, 0 bases at V and 3 bases at J, with 9 bases in the middle. The CDR3 loop reads CSAREASDYEQYF. The CDR3 DNA reads as TGCAGTGCTAGAGAGGCCTCTGACTACGAGCAGTACTTC.

The chain links TRBV5-1 to TRBJ2-3, with a possible D match to TRBD2 (5 bases). CDR1 SGHRS and CDR2 YFSETQ come from the germline V gene. The length of the CDR3 is 15 residues. V was pared by 4 bases and J by 0 bases, with 12 bases between. CDR3 amino acids: CASSDPGGSTDTQYF. The DNA of the CDR3 is TGCGCCAGCAGCGATCCTGGCGGGAGCACAGATACGCAGTATTTT.

For this clonotype: Being one base from a much bigger clone, this may be a read error. The CDR3 bases are TGCAGTGCTGTCGAACCCGGGACTAGCACAGATGCGCAGTATTTT. Residues: CSAVEPGTSTDAQYF. This chain connects TRBV20-1 to TRBJ2-3, with TRBD2 matching over 9 bases. The CDR3 is 15 amino acids. Germline assignment: CDR1 DFQATT and CDR2 SNEGSKA (reference sequence).

About this clonotype: It may be a read error: a sequence one base away is much more abundant. The chain uses TRBV7-9 and TRBJ2-3; D is perhaps TRBD1 or TRBD2 (5 bases each). Germline-derived CDR1 and CDR2 are SEHNR and FQNEAQ (reference sequence). Trimming pared 5 bases from V and 0 bases from J, leaving 15 bases between. This CDR3 contains 16 residues. CDR3: CASSLWGNPSTDTQYF. CDR3 coding DNA: TGTGCCAGCAGCCTTTGGGGGAACCCCAGCACAGATACGCAGTATTTT.

The V gene is TRBV20-1, the J gene TRBJ2-2; possibly TRBD1 for D (6 bases). Germline V gives CDR1 DFQATT, CDR2 SNEGSKA (reference sequence). Trimming removed 5 bases at V and 1 base at J, with 11 bases between. There are 14 residues in the CDR3. The CDR3 nucleotides read TGCAGTGCTCCAGGGGCCGGGAACACCGGGGAGCTGTTTTTT. Its protein product is CSAPGAGNTGELFF.

This chain connects TRBV7-9 to TRBJ2-5, with TRBD2 matching over 7 bases. The CDR3 is made up of 15 amino acids. With 3 bases clipped from V and 0 bases from J, the junction kept 4 bases outside the gene matches. Germline V CDR1 and CDR2: SEHNR, FQNEAQ (reference sequence). CDR3 DNA sequence: TGTGCCAGCAGCTTGTTGCTAGCGGACCAAGAGACCCAGTACTTC. Residues: CASSLLLADQETQYF.